Shown below are 15 T cell receptor beta chains from a single sample sequenced in a study of beta chain features in type 1 diabetes (dated by TCRdb to about 2018). Library prep was done by the immunoSEQ multiplex PCR assay. The High Capacity cDNA Reverse Transcription Kit was used to reverse transcribe all of the isolated RNA, meaning that expressed TCRB transcripts were what got sequenced. Held by TCRdb, this immuneACCESS table contains in-frame sequences only and omits some clones. Under half of the omission traces to an unresolved V gene where checked; the cause of the rest is unknown. This sample has a few hundred thousand clones in its table, and around 9.9% of those were observed once. 1% to 1.5% of the sample belongs to the ten largest clones. Sequencing was done on a sample of central memory CD4+ T cells from blood. These receptors were collected from a man younger than 35 in good health.

At least ten counts were recorded for this clone. J is TRBJ2-2 and V is TRBV9; possibly TRBD2 for D (5 bases). The CDR3 covers 14 residues. Trimming stripped 2 bases from V and 6 bases from J, with 11 bases between. Germline V lookup: CDR1 SGDLS, CDR2 YYNGEE. CDR3 DNA: TGTGCCAGCAGCGTCTCACTAGTTCCCGGGGAGCTGTTTTTT. Protein: CASSVSLVPGELFF.

For this clone: This sequence is one base from a far larger clone and is likely a read error. In DNA, the CDR3 is TGTGCCAGTAGTAGGACCAGCGGGAGTTCGGTGAGGACAGATACGCAGTATTTT. Translated, it gives CASSRTSGSSVRTDTQYF. V is TRBV19 and J is TRBJ2-3; 8 nucleotides agree with TRBD2. The CDR3 spans 18 residues. The V gene end was trimmed by 4 bases and the J gene end by 3 bases; junction bases not matched to a gene: 15. Germline V gives CDR1 LNHDA, CDR2 SQIVND (reference sequence).

This chain uses TRBV6-6 with TRBJ1-5, with 7 bases fitting TRBD1. CDR3 length equals 14 residues. CDR1 is MNHNY and CDR2 is SVGAGI in the germline V gene (reference sequence). V trimming: 10 bases; J trimming: 4 bases; junction bases outside the gene matches: 10. CDR3 sequence: CATLGRGNNQPQHF. CDR3 nucleotides: TGTGCCACACTGGGCAGGGGGAATAATCAGCCCCAGCATTTT.

At least ten counts were recorded for this clone. The gene calls are TRBV7-2 and TRBJ2-7, with 12 bases that match TRBD2. V lost 4 bases to trimming and J lost 4 bases; unmatched junction nucleotides: 8. Looked up from germline, CDR1 is SGHTA and CDR2 is FQGNSA. The CDR3 is 16 amino acids. The DNA for the CDR3 is TGTGCCAGCAGCTCCCTAGCGGGAGGGCCGGTATACGAGCAGTACTTC. Its translation: CASSSLAGGPVYEQYF.

This sequence joins TRBV5-1 and TRBJ2-1; 9 nucleotides align to TRBD2. This CDR3 is 16 amino acids long. Trimming removed 0 bases from V and 4 bases from J; junction bases left unmatched: 5. Germline lookup yields CDR1 SGHRS and CDR2 YFSETQ. In DNA, the CDR3 is TGCGCCAGCAGCTTGGTGCCTAGCGGGGATTACAATGAGCAGTTCTTC. This gives the protein CASSLVPSGDYNEQFF.

This clone was found a few times. V usage is TRBV5-6 and J usage is TRBJ2-4; D possibly corresponds to TRBD2 (6 bases). Germline V gene lookup returns CDR1 SGHDT and CDR2 YYEEEE. This CDR3 is 15 amino acids long. V dropped 0 bases and J dropped 3 bases, with 10 bases sitting between them. CDR3 sequence (DNA): TGTGCCAGCAGCTTGGCCGTGGGACTCAAAAACATTCAGTACTTC. It is translated as CASSLAVGLKNIQYF.

This clone turned up a few times. This chain uses TRBV2 with TRBJ2-3, with a possible D match to TRBD2 (5 bases). V lost 4 bases and J 4 bases, leaving 12 bases between the germline ends. CDR1 and CDR2 from the germline V gene are SNHLY and FYNNEI. This CDR3 has 14 residues. The CDR3 DNA follows: TGTGCCAGCAGTGTGCGGCTAGCCCCAGATACGCAGTATTTT. Encoded protein: CASSVRLAPDTQYF.

This clone has more than one count but fewer than ten. Other DNA sequences from this sample encode an identical CDR3 as well. The chain carries TRBV7-9 and TRBJ2-7; 7 nucleotides line up with TRBD2. The CDR3 sequence is 14 residues long. Germline-derived CDR1 and CDR2 are SEHNR and FQNEAQ (reference sequence). Germline trimming cut 3 bases from V and 1 base from J; bases unmatched to any gene: 3. CDR3 coding DNA: TGTGCCAGCAGCTTTGGGGGGGAATCCTACGAGCAGTACTTC. As protein: CASSFGGESYEQYF.

The genes are TRBV29-1 and TRBJ2-2, with unresolved D. The CDR3 sequence is 14 residues long. The germline V and J ends were trimmed by 0 bases and 4 bases, with 9 bases remaining between them. Per the germline V gene, CDR1 is SQVTM and CDR2 is ANQGSEA. The CDR3 spells CSVEDVGFTGELFF. The CDR3 nucleotides are TGCAGCGTTGAAGATGTAGGGTTCACCGGGGAGCTGTTTTTT.

In its sample, this clone was seen many times. The chain links TRBV20-1 to TRBJ2-7, with 7 bases identical to TRBD1. Germline assignment: CDR1 DFQATT and CDR2 SNEGSKA (reference sequence). This CDR3 region has 10 residues. Written as DNA, the CDR3 is TGCTCGACAGGGACGAGCGAGCAGTACTTC. This encodes CSTGTSEQYF.

The CDR3, as DNA: TGTGCCAGCATACTAGCGGGAGGGCGCGAGCAGTACTTC. Its translation: CASILAGGREQYF. This chain connects TRBV6-1 to TRBJ2-7; TRBD2 matches 13 bases. Per germline, CDR1 MNHNS and CDR2 SASEGT. The CDR3 is made up of 13 amino acids. With V trimmed by 7 bases and J by 6 bases, 3 bases remained unmatched.

This clone has only a few counts. V is TRBV18 and J is TRBJ1-5; no clear D gene. V was trimmed by 8 bases and J by 1 base, leaving 9 bases between them. CDR1 is KGHSH, CDR2 LQKENI, per germline. This CDR3 contains 13 residues. The DNA of the CDR3 is TGTGCCAGCCATAGCGACAGCAATCAGCCCCAGCATTTT. Translating it yields CASHSDSNQPQHF.

This clone has just a few counts. V is TRBV2 and J is TRBJ2-4; no definite D call. CDR1 SNHLY and CDR2 FYNNEI come from the germline V gene. This CDR3 has 15 amino acids. Trimming removed 0 bases from V and 1 base from J, with 7 bases in between. This chain's CDR3 is CASSEATLAKNIQYF. The DNA for the CDR3 is TGTGCCAGCAGTGAAGCAACACTGGCCAAAAACATTCAGTACTTC.

V gene TRBV29-1 combines with J gene TRBJ2-5; possible D gene TRBD2, 6 bases. Trimming cost V 7 bases and J 5 bases, with 17 bases left between them. Germline CDR1 and CDR2: SQVTM and ANQGSEA. The CDR3 has 13 amino acids. In nucleotides, the CDR3 is TGCAGCGCCTCGGGACTTGGGGGGGAGACCCAGTACTTC. Translated: CSASGLGGETQYF. Variable domain in full (rest from reference TRBV29-1 and TRBJ2-5): SAVISQKPSRDICQRGTSLTIQCQVDSQVTMMFWYRQQPGQSLTLIATANQGSEATYESGFVIDKFPISRPNLTFSTLTVSNMSPEDSSIYLCSASGLGGETQYFGPGTRLLVL.

This clone was picked up a small number of times. The J gene is TRBJ2-5, the V gene TRBV7-2; D unclear. Germline CDR1 is SGHTA and CDR2 is FQGNSA. V shed 5 bases and J shed 4 bases, with 11 bases lying between them. The CDR3 loop spans 13 amino acids. The CDR3 loop reads CASSTGPPETQYF. CDR3 sequence (DNA): TGTGCCAGCAGCACGGGCCCTCCAGAGACCCAGTACTTC.